This TCR beta chain was sequenced during a study of blood T cell repertoires in COVID-19. In the authors' methods: It was from reference gene primer amplification that nucleated cell counts were estimated. TCRdb's copy holds only in-frame clones and misses some; the assay was immunoSEQ multiplex PCR. V and J calls and clone size are given by that table; D and trimming were obtained from the DNA. Of about 90,000 clones in the sample, 84% were seen once. Per germline, CDR1 MNHEY and CDR2 SMNVEV (reference sequence). This CDR3 has 15 residues. Trimming shortened V by 2 bases and J by 6 bases, and 11 bases separated the two germline ends.

The gene calls are TRBV27 and TRBJ1-6; D is possibly TRBD1 (5 bases). This sequence originates from a man in his fifties or sixties with acute or convalescent COVID-19. The material sequenced was peripheral blood. CDR3 sequence (DNA): TGTGCCAGCAGTTTAATTGGGGGGGGTAATTCACCCCTCCACTTT. Its protein is CASSLIGGGNSPLHF.